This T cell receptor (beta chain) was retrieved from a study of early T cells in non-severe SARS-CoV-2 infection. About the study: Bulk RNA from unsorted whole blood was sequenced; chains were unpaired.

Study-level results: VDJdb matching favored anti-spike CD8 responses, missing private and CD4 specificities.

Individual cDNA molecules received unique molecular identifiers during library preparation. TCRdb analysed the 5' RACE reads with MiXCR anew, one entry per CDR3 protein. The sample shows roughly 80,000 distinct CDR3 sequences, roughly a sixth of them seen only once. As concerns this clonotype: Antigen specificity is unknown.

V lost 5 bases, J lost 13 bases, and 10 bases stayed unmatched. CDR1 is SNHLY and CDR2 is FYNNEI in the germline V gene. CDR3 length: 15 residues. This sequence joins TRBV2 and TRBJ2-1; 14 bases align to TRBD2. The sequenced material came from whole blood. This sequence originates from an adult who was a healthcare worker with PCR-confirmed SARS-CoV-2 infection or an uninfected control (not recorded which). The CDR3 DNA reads TGTGCCAGCAGTCCGACTAGCGGGGGGGCCTCAGATCAGTTCTTC. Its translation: CASSPTSGGASDQFF.